These T cell receptor beta chains were read from a single sample in a study of shared clonotypes between healthy human individuals. TCRdb keeps only in-frame clones here, not all; method: immunoSEQ multiplex PCR. Of 2 million to 2.5 million clones in the sample, roughly 93% are singletons; the top ten hold roughly 0.36%. The specimen sequenced was naive CD4+ T cells from PBMCs. Every receptor here comes from a man aged 18 to 29 in good health. Some clones in this sample may be carry-over from other donors' samples. The CDR3 runs from the conserved cysteine through the conserved F or W. Fields, in order: J gene, clone size, CDR3 length, V gene, D gene, CDR3 DNA, CDR3 protein. The D gene is left open where the match is weak. Only some rows state a clone size, as once, few, many or a class for expanded clones.

J gene: TRBJ2-7; clone size: -; CDR3 length: 13; V gene: TRBV10-1; D gene: -; CDR3 DNA: TGCGCCAGCAACCCTTCCCGGGCCTACGAGCAGTACTTC; CDR3 protein: CASNPSRAYEQYF
J gene: TRBJ1-2; clone size: -; CDR3 length: 17; V gene: TRBV28; D gene: -; CDR3 DNA: TGTGCCAGCAGGCGTCCCGGGACATCGCAGGGGAACTATGGCTACACCTTC; CDR3 protein: CASRRPGTSQGNYGYTF
J gene: TRBJ1-4; clone size: few; CDR3 length: 11; V gene: TRBV7-9; D gene: -; CDR3 DNA: TGTGCCAGCAGCTTAGAGGGGAGGCTGTTTTTT; CDR3 protein: CASSLEGRLFF
J gene: TRBJ2-1; clone size: -; CDR3 length: 15; V gene: TRBV12-5; D gene: TRBD2; CDR3 DNA: TGTGCTAGTGGTTCCGGACTAGCGGGGAACAATGAGCAGTTCTTC; CDR3 protein: CASGSGLAGNNEQFF
J gene: TRBJ2-7; clone size: -; CDR3 length: 12; V gene: TRBV29-1; D gene: TRBD2; CDR3 DNA: TGCAGCGTGGGGGGAGGGGTCTACGAGCAGTACTTC; CDR3 protein: CSVGGGVYEQYF
J gene: TRBJ2-3; clone size: -; CDR3 length: 14; V gene: TRBV30; D gene: -; CDR3 DNA: TGTGCCTGGGCCCTCCCCCGACAGCGCGAAACGCAGTATTTT; CDR3 protein: CAWALPRQRETQYF
J gene: TRBJ2-1; clone size: -; CDR3 length: 15; V gene: TRBV6-4; D gene: -; CDR3 DNA: TGTGCCAGCAGCCCACAGGGCGGGAGTTCTAATGAGCAGTTCTTC; CDR3 protein: CASSPQGGSSNEQFF
J gene: TRBJ2-3; clone size: -; CDR3 length: 13; V gene: TRBV28; D gene: -; CDR3 DNA: TGTGCCAGCAGTTCTGTTTTCGCAGATACGCAGTATTTT; CDR3 protein: CASSSVFADTQYF
J gene: TRBJ2-7; clone size: -; CDR3 length: 13; V gene: TRBV7-3; D gene: -; CDR3 DNA: TGTGCCAGCAGCTTAAGTCCAGCCTACGAGCAGTACTTC; CDR3 protein: CASSLSPAYEQYF
J gene: TRBJ1-1; clone size: -; CDR3 length: 14; V gene: TRBV6-1; D gene: -; CDR3 DNA: TGTGCCAGCAGTGACACAGTTGGGAACACTGAAGCTTTCTTT; CDR3 protein: CASSDTVGNTEAFF
J gene: TRBJ2-1; clone size: -; CDR3 length: 14; V gene: TRBV5-4; D gene: -; CDR3 DNA: TGTGCCAGCAGCTCTCTCCCAGCGGACGGTGAGCAGTTCTTC; CDR3 protein: CASSSLPADGEQFF
J gene: TRBJ2-7; clone size: -; CDR3 length: 14; V gene: TRBV27; D gene: -; CDR3 DNA: TGTGCCAGCAGTCCCCTACGCGGGACGTACGAGCAGTACTTC; CDR3 protein: CASSPLRGTYEQYF
J gene: TRBJ2-1; clone size: -; CDR3 length: 15; V gene: TRBV9; D gene: TRBD2; CDR3 DNA: TGTGCCAGCACGGCGGGAGCAGACTCCTACAATGAGCAGTTCTTC; CDR3 protein: CASTAGADSYNEQFF
J gene: TRBJ1-5; clone size: -; CDR3 length: 14; V gene: TRBV18; D gene: -; CDR3 DNA: TGTGCCAGCTCACCCGGACTAGGGGATCAGCCCCAGCATTTT; CDR3 protein: CASSPGLGDQPQHF
J gene: TRBJ2-5; clone size: -; CDR3 length: 13; V gene: TRBV7-2; D gene: -; CDR3 DNA: TGTGCCAGCAGCTTATCGTGGATAGAGACCCAGTACTTC; CDR3 protein: CASSLSWIETQYF
J gene: TRBJ1-2; clone size: -; CDR3 length: 14; V gene: TRBV19; D gene: -; CDR3 DNA: TGTGCCAGTAGTATCGGGCTGATCAACTATGGCTACACCTTC; CDR3 protein: CASSIGLINYGYTF
J gene: TRBJ1-3; clone size: -; CDR3 length: 14; V gene: TRBV27; D gene: TRBD1; CDR3 DNA: TGTGCCAGCAGTCCCTCGGACAGGGGCAACACCATATATTTT; CDR3 protein: CASSPSDRGNTIYF
J gene: TRBJ2-1; clone size: -; CDR3 length: 14; V gene: TRBV28; D gene: -; CDR3 DNA: TGTGCCAGCAGTTCAGGAGGCTCCTACAATGAGCAGTTCTTC; CDR3 protein: CASSSGGSYNEQFF
J gene: TRBJ2-2; clone size: -; CDR3 length: 14; V gene: TRBV25-1; D gene: -; CDR3 DNA: TGTGCCAGCAGTGATAGCAGGGTATCCGGGGAGCTGTTTTTT; CDR3 protein: CASSDSRVSGELFF
J gene: TRBJ2-5; clone size: -; CDR3 length: 13; V gene: TRBV5-8; D gene: -; CDR3 DNA: TGTGCCAGCAGCTTTCCGGGGTCAGAGACCCAGTACTTC; CDR3 protein: CASSFPGSETQYF
J gene: TRBJ1-1; clone size: -; CDR3 length: 16; V gene: TRBV4-1; D gene: -; CDR3 DNA: TGCGCCAGCAGCCCCCGTTTGACAGAGAGCAACACTGAAGCTTTCTTT; CDR3 protein: CASSPRLTESNTEAFF
J gene: TRBJ2-2; clone size: -; CDR3 length: 15; V gene: TRBV4-1; D gene: TRBD1; CDR3 DNA: TGCGCCAGCAGCCAGGGGACAGGGGTTGCCGGGGAGCTGTTTTTT; CDR3 protein: CASSQGTGVAGELFF
J gene: TRBJ2-7; clone size: -; CDR3 length: 14; V gene: TRBV28; D gene: TRBD1; CDR3 DNA: TGTGCCAGCAGTTCCCCAGGGGGACCCTACGAGCAGTACTTC; CDR3 protein: CASSSPGGPYEQYF
J gene: TRBJ2-2; clone size: -; CDR3 length: 16; V gene: TRBV9; D gene: -; CDR3 DNA: TGTGCCAGCAGCGTGGAAGGCAGACACTTCACCGGGGAGCTGTTTTTT; CDR3 protein: CASSVEGRHFTGELFF
J gene: TRBJ1-3; clone size: -; CDR3 length: 11; V gene: TRBV28; D gene: -; CDR3 DNA: TGTGCCAGCAGTTTAGGAAACACCATATATTTT; CDR3 protein: CASSLGNTIYF
J gene: TRBJ2-3; clone size: -; CDR3 length: 16; V gene: TRBV18; D gene: TRBD2; CDR3 DNA: TGTGCCAGCTCACCACGCCTAGCGGGTAGCACAGATACGCAGTATTTT; CDR3 protein: CASSPRLAGSTDTQYF
J gene: TRBJ2-1; clone size: -; CDR3 length: 13; V gene: TRBV6-5; D gene: -; CDR3 DNA: TGTGCCAGCAATGACCCCTCCTACAATGAGCAGTTCTTC; CDR3 protein: CASNDPSYNEQFF
J gene: TRBJ2-7; clone size: -; CDR3 length: 14; V gene: TRBV4-1; D gene: -; CDR3 DNA: TGCGCCAGCAGCCAAGAGTCCAGGGCATTCGGGCAGTACTTC; CDR3 protein: CASSQESRAFGQYF
J gene: TRBJ2-5; clone size: -; CDR3 length: 18; V gene: TRBV2; D gene: TRBD2; CDR3 DNA: TGTGCCAGCAGTGAAACGACGGGACTAGCGGGATTAGGAGAGACCCAGTACTTC; CDR3 protein: CASSETTGLAGLGETQYF
J gene: TRBJ1-5; clone size: -; CDR3 length: 13; V gene: TRBV7-2; D gene: -; CDR3 DNA: TGTGCCAGCAGCTTAGCGGTACCCCTGGGCCTGCATTTT; CDR3 protein: CASSLAVPLGLHF
J gene: TRBJ2-1; clone size: -; CDR3 length: 15; V gene: TRBV11-2; D gene: -; CDR3 DNA: TGTGCCAGCAGCTTAGATTATCAGTCCGGCAATGAGCAGTTCTTC; CDR3 protein: CASSLDYQSGNEQFF
J gene: TRBJ1-1; clone size: -; CDR3 length: 15; V gene: TRBV5-1; D gene: -; CDR3 DNA: TGCGCCAGCAGCCCAAGCTCGGGGGTGACCACTGAAGCTTTCTTT; CDR3 protein: CASSPSSGVTTEAFF
J gene: TRBJ1-5; clone size: -; CDR3 length: 15; V gene: TRBV6-6; D gene: TRBD1; CDR3 DNA: TGTGCCAGCAAAAAGGTAGGGGGCGAAGGTCAGCCCCAGCATTTT; CDR3 protein: CASKKVGGEGQPQHF
J gene: TRBJ2-3; clone size: -; CDR3 length: 16; V gene: TRBV5-1; D gene: -; CDR3 DNA: TGCGCCAGCAGCTTGGGGGGCCCGGGCAGCACAGATACGCAGTATTTT; CDR3 protein: CASSLGGPGSTDTQYF
J gene: TRBJ2-7; clone size: -; CDR3 length: 16; V gene: TRBV27; D gene: TRBD2; CDR3 DNA: TGTGCCAGCAGTCGATCGGGACTAGCGGAGACCTACGAGCAGTACTTC; CDR3 protein: CASSRSGLAETYEQYF
J gene: TRBJ2-7; clone size: -; CDR3 length: 10; V gene: TRBV6-5; D gene: -; CDR3 DNA: TGTGCCAGCAGCATAATTGAGCAGTACTTC; CDR3 protein: CASSIIEQYF
J gene: TRBJ2-2; clone size: -; CDR3 length: 16; V gene: TRBV5-4; D gene: -; CDR3 DNA: TGTGCCAGCAGCTTGGAGGTGGTTATGAACACCGGGGAGCTGTTTTTT; CDR3 protein: CASSLEVVMNTGELFF
J gene: TRBJ1-1; clone size: -; CDR3 length: 13; V gene: TRBV30; D gene: -; CDR3 DNA: TGTGCCTGGAGTGTCGACAGTTCTACTGAAGCTTTCTTT; CDR3 protein: CAWSVDSSTEAFF
J gene: TRBJ1-4; clone size: once; CDR3 length: 14; V gene: TRBV28; D gene: TRBD1; CDR3 DNA: TGTGCCAGCTGGACAGGAGGGGGGAATGAAAAACTGTTTTTT; CDR3 protein: CASWTGGGNEKLFF
J gene: TRBJ1-5; clone size: -; CDR3 length: 15; V gene: TRBV29-1; D gene: -; CDR3 DNA: TGCAGCTCCCAGGGGCGTCGGAATAGCAATCAGCCCCAGCATTTT; CDR3 protein: CSSQGRRNSNQPQHF
J gene: TRBJ2-6; clone size: -; CDR3 length: 16; V gene: TRBV5-1; D gene: -; CDR3 DNA: TGCGCCAGCAGCCCGGCGCGGGGGCCTGGGGCCAACGTCCTGACTTTC; CDR3 protein: CASSPARGPGANVLTF
J gene: TRBJ2-5; clone size: once; CDR3 length: 15; V gene: TRBV4-1; D gene: TRBD1; CDR3 DNA: TGCGCCAGCAGCCCCCCGGGACAGGGCTGGGAGACCCAGTACTTC; CDR3 protein: CASSPPGQGWETQYF
J gene: TRBJ2-3; clone size: -; CDR3 length: 16; V gene: TRBV2; D gene: -; CDR3 DNA: TGTGCCAGCAGTGTGGGGGCAGGCGGTCACACAGATACGCAGTATTTT; CDR3 protein: CASSVGAGGHTDTQYF
J gene: TRBJ1-4; clone size: -; CDR3 length: 15; V gene: TRBV5-5; D gene: -; CDR3 DNA: TGTGCCAGCAGCGAGGTCGAGGGGCTTGAGGAAAAACTGTTTTTT; CDR3 protein: CASSEVEGLEEKLFF
J gene: TRBJ2-1; clone size: -; CDR3 length: 14; V gene: TRBV2; D gene: -; CDR3 DNA: TGTGCCGCCGGCGGGGTAGGCTCCTACAATGAGCAGTTCTTC; CDR3 protein: CAAGGVGSYNEQFF
J gene: TRBJ2-5; clone size: -; CDR3 length: 13; V gene: TRBV18; D gene: -; CDR3 DNA: TGTGCCAGCTCACCCGGGGGCCAAGAGACCCAGTACTTC; CDR3 protein: CASSPGGQETQYF
J gene: TRBJ2-2; clone size: -; CDR3 length: 16; V gene: TRBV7-2; D gene: -; CDR3 DNA: TGTGCCAGCAGCTTAGTGGCGGGCAAGAACACCGGGGAGCTGTTTTTT; CDR3 protein: CASSLVAGKNTGELFF
J gene: TRBJ1-1; clone size: once; CDR3 length: 17; V gene: TRBV5-4; D gene: -; CDR3 DNA: TGTGCCAGCAGCTTAGGGGTATTTGGCCTCTCTAACACTGAAGCTTTCTTT; CDR3 protein: CASSLGVFGLSNTEAFF
J gene: TRBJ1-2; clone size: once; CDR3 length: 18; V gene: TRBV19; D gene: TRBD1; CDR3 DNA: TGTGCCAGTATGGGGCCCCCGGACAGGGGTCCTGCTAACTATGGCTACACCTTC; CDR3 protein: CASMGPPDRGPANYGYTF
J gene: TRBJ1-1; clone size: -; CDR3 length: 16; V gene: TRBV5-1; D gene: -; CDR3 DNA: TGCGCCAGCAGCTTGGCTCCGGGGGACATGAACACTGAAGCTTTCTTT; CDR3 protein: CASSLAPGDMNTEAFF
J gene: TRBJ2-7; clone size: -; CDR3 length: 11; V gene: TRBV2; D gene: TRBD1; CDR3 DNA: TGTGCCAGCAGTTATAGGGGGCAGGAGTACTTC; CDR3 protein: CASSYRGQEYF
J gene: TRBJ1-1; clone size: -; CDR3 length: 14; V gene: TRBV7-6; D gene: -; CDR3 DNA: TGTGCCAGCAGCCCGTGGGAGGTTGACACTGAAGCTTTCTTT; CDR3 protein: CASSPWEVDTEAFF
J gene: TRBJ2-3; clone size: -; CDR3 length: 15; V gene: TRBV11-2; D gene: -; CDR3 DNA: TGTGCCAGCAGCTTAGATACGGGCGAGCACGATACGCAGTATTTT; CDR3 protein: CASSLDTGEHDTQYF
J gene: TRBJ1-1; clone size: -; CDR3 length: 13; V gene: TRBV10-2; D gene: -; CDR3 DNA: TGCGCCAGCAGGGACAGATCGAACACTGAAGCTTTCTTT; CDR3 protein: CASRDRSNTEAFF
J gene: TRBJ1-3; clone size: -; CDR3 length: 15; V gene: TRBV5-1; D gene: -; CDR3 DNA: TGCGCCAGCAGCTTGGAGAGGTCGGCTGGAAACACCATATATTTT; CDR3 protein: CASSLERSAGNTIYF
J gene: TRBJ2-2; clone size: -; CDR3 length: 16; V gene: TRBV6-6; D gene: -; CDR3 DNA: TGTGCCAGCAGCCCCGTTAACCGGGCAGCCACCGGGGAGCTGTTTTTT; CDR3 protein: CASSPVNRAATGELFF
J gene: TRBJ2-3; clone size: -; CDR3 length: 13; V gene: TRBV10-3; D gene: TRBD1; CDR3 DNA: TGTGCCATTCAGGGGGCCGGCACAGATACGCAGTATTTT; CDR3 protein: CAIQGAGTDTQYF
J gene: TRBJ1-2; clone size: -; CDR3 length: 14; V gene: TRBV6-1; D gene: -; CDR3 DNA: TGTGCCAGCAGGCTGCGGGGGGCGGGCTATGGCTACACCTTC; CDR3 protein: CASRLRGAGYGYTF
J gene: TRBJ2-7; clone size: -; CDR3 length: 16; V gene: TRBV2; D gene: TRBD2; CDR3 DNA: TGTGCCAGCAGTGAAAGCCCAGCGGGAGGACAAAACGAGCAGTACTTC; CDR3 protein: CASSESPAGGQNEQYF